The following is a T cell receptor beta chain sequence with its context. Under the authors' procedure: Counts of nucleated cells, estimated from reference gene primer amplification, were obtained. Profiling relied on immunoSEQ multiplex PCR, and the TCRdb table lists in-frame clones only, not all of them. V, J and clone size are those of that table, while D and trimming were read from the DNA. The table lists 150,000 to 200,000 clones, 80% to 90% of them singletons. The sample belongs to a study of blood T cell repertoires in COVID-19. Per the germline V gene, CDR1 is MNHEY and CDR2 is SVGAGI. The CDR3 loop spans 14 amino acids. V shed 2 bases, J shed 5 bases, and the junction held 5 bases outside the gene matches.

The sequence was obtained from a young man who had recovered from COVID-19. Sequencing input: peripheral blood. J is TRBJ1-2 and V is TRBV6-5; 7 bases align to TRBD1. The CDR3 DNA reads TGTGCCAGCAGTTACCTCGGACAGGAGTATGGCTACACCTTC. Protein: CASSYLGQEYGYTF.